Listed here are 22 T cell receptor beta chains from one sample, sequenced in a study of CD8 T cells in Susac syndrome. Random hexamers were used to reverse transcribe the RNA input (roughly 0.5 to 1 ug). TCRdb re-derived calls from the immunoSEQ multiplex PCR reads in MiXCR, one entry per CDR3 protein. The data hold some 190,000 distinct CDR3 sequences, with 85% to 95% observed a single time. Sample: CD4+ T cells from PBMCs. These receptor sequences come from a human donor in good health.

This clonotype was observed once. The chain joins TRBV29-1 to TRBJ2-3; 7 nucleotides agree with TRBD2. The CDR3 loop spans 15 amino acids. Germline V gene sequence: CDR1 SQVTM, CDR2 ANQGSEA. The J segment lost 2 bases and the V segment lost 6 bases, leaving 11 bases of the junction unmatched. CDR3 sequence (DNA): TGCAGCGTCAGACTAGCCGATATTTCCACAGATACGCAGTATTTT. The encoded protein is CSVRLADISTDTQYF.

The CDR3 here is CASSLDGVSTDTQYF. Here the CDR3 DNA reads TGTGCCAGCAGCTTGGATGGGGTTAGCACAGATACGCAGTATTTT. The chain is built from TRBV5-4 and TRBJ2-3; D not certain. V was cut by 0 bases and J by 0 bases, with 8 bases left in between. Germline CDR1 SGHNT, CDR2 YYREEE (reference sequence). The CDR3 is made up of 15 amino acids.

The chain couples TRBV6-5 to TRBJ1-6; 7 positions agree with TRBD1. The CDR3 covers 15 residues. CDR1 MNHEY and CDR2 SVGAGI come from the germline V gene. V trimming: 6 bases; J trimming: 10 bases; junction bases outside the gene matches: 12. CDR3 DNA sequence: TGTGCCAGCAGCCGAGACAGGGACGATCGATCACCCCTCCACTTT. Protein sequence: CASSRDRDDRSPLHF.

This chain links TRBV9 with TRBJ2-1, with unresolved D. Trimming removed 1 base at V and 5 bases at J, with 13 bases between. The germline CDR1 and CDR2 sequences are SGDLS and YYNGEE. The CDR3 totals 15 residues. CDR3 coding DNA: TGTGCCAGCAGCGTAAACCAGCTCCCTAACAATGAGCAGTTCTTC. Translating gives CASSVNQLPNNEQFF. Drawing the rest from reference TRBV9 and TRBJ2-1, the complete variable domain is DSGVTQTPKHLITATGQRVTLRCSPRSGDLSVYWYQQSLDQGLQFLIQYYNGEERAKGNILERFSAQQFPDLHSELNLSSLELGDSALYFCASSVNQLPNNEQFFGPGTRLTVL.

V usage is TRBV7-9 and J usage is TRBJ2-7, with 10 bases that match TRBD1. CDR1 is SEHNR and CDR2 is FQNEAQ in the germline V gene (reference sequence). CDR3 length: 12 residues. The junction had 1 base not matched to a gene; V was cut back by 5 bases and J by 6 bases. This CDR3 reads CASSRTGGEQYV. The CDR3 region has the DNA TGTGCCAGCAGCCGGACAGGGGGCGAGCAGTACGTC.

This clonotype was observed a single time. The chain is built from TRBV3-1 and TRBJ1-2; 7 bases match TRBD1. This CDR3 is 14 amino acids long. Germline CDR1 reads LGHDT; CDR2 reads YNNKEL (reference sequence). The ends lost 4 bases at V and 2 bases at J; junction bases unmatched: 4. The CDR3 DNA sequence: TGTGCCAGCAGCCGCCGGGACAGCAACTATGGCTACACCTTC. This codes for CASSRRDSNYGYTF.

The chain joins TRBV5-1 to TRBJ2-5; the match to TRBD1 covers 10 bases. Germline V lookup: CDR1 SGHRS, CDR2 YFSETQ. V was clipped by 5 bases and J by 3 bases; unmatched bases: 4. The CDR3 spans 14 residues. CDR3 residues: CASSIGTGEETQYF. The CDR3 coding sequence is TGCGCCAGCAGTATTGGGACAGGGGAAGAGACCCAGTACTTC.

J is TRBJ2-7 and V is TRBV3-1; 9 bases match TRBD1. After removal of 0 bases from V and 6 bases from J, the junction contained 9 bases not matched to a gene. The CDR3 extends over 16 amino acids. Germline CDR1 reads LGHDT; CDR2 reads YNNKEL (reference sequence). Here the CDR3 reads CASSQDHRDRVLEQYV. The CDR3 nucleotides are TGTGCCAGCAGCCAAGATCACCGGGACAGGGTTCTCGAGCAGTACGTC.

The genes are TRBV29-1 and TRBJ2-7, with 7 bases aligning to TRBD2. The CDR3 covers 14 residues. CDR1 and CDR2 (germline): SQVTM, ANQGSEA. Losses at the gene ends were 6 bases for V and 7 bases for J; bases not matched to a gene: 15. CDR3 amino acids: CSVVTGVTAGEQYF. In nucleotides, the CDR3 is TGCAGCGTCGTAACCGGTGTGACAGCGGGGGAGCAGTACTTC.

V and J are TRBV20-1 and TRBJ1-2; D is uncertain. V was trimmed by 1 base and J by 2 bases, leaving 8 bases between them. Germline V gives CDR1 DFQATT, CDR2 SNEGSKA (reference sequence). The CDR3 covers 13 residues. The CDR3 sequence is CSARVVQNYGYTF. The CDR3 DNA follows: TGCAGTGCTAGAGTAGTACAGAACTATGGCTACACCTTC.

The gene calls are TRBV30 and TRBJ1-2; no reliable D call. The CDR3 runs 11 residues. Germline lookup yields CDR1 GTSNPN and CDR2 SVGIG (reference sequence). The V gene lost 2 bases and the J gene lost 13 bases, with 14 bases spanning the gap. CDR3 nucleotide sequence: TGTGCCTGGAGTACGGCCTTCGGCCTCACCTTC. Translating it yields CAWSTAFGLTF.

The V call is TRBV29-1, the J call TRBJ1-4; D is undetermined. V was trimmed by 0 bases and J by 6 bases, leaving 8 bases between them. CDR1 and CDR2 (germline): SQVTM, ANQGSEA. The CDR3 runs 13 residues. The CDR3 region is CSVEDLTDEKLFF. CDR3 coding DNA: TGCAGCGTTGAAGATCTTACAGATGAAAAACTGTTTTTT.

The V call is TRBV29-1, the J call TRBJ1-1; maybe TRBD1 (5 bases). Deletions cut 8 bases from V and 1 base from J, with 14 bases between. Germline lookup yields CDR1 SQVTM and CDR2 ANQGSEA. This CDR3 has 13 amino acids. The CDR3 DNA is TGCAGCTCAAGGGGATTCGGGAACACTGAAGCTTTCTTT. This encodes CSSRGFGNTEAFF.

The chain couples TRBV12-3 or TRBV12-4 to TRBJ2-7; the D call may be TRBD1 or TRBD2 (5 bases each). This CDR3 region has 14 residues. V was trimmed by 8 bases and J by 2 bases, leaving 16 bases between them. The CDR3 bases are TGTGCCAGCCGGCCCGGGGCAGAAACCTACGAGCAGTACTTC. It yields the protein CASRPGAETYEQYF.

This chain connects TRBV11-3 to TRBJ2-1, with D perhaps given as TRBD1 or TRBD2 (5 bases each). Germline CDR1 SGHNT, CDR2 YENEEA. V was trimmed by 1 base and J by 10 bases, leaving 14 bases between them. CDR3 length: 14 residues. The CDR3 is CASSLGGTLAEQFF. DNA for the CDR3: TGTGCCAGCAGCTTAGGGGGGACGCTGGCCGAGCAGTTCTTC. The full variable domain, with the rest looked up from reference TRBV11-3 and TRBJ2-1, is EAGVVQSPRYKIIEKKQPVAFWCNPISGHNTLYWYLQNLGQGPELLIRYENEEAVDDSQLPKDRFSAERLKGVDSTLKIQPAELGDSAVYLCASSLGGTLAEQFFGPGTRLTVL.

As DNA, the CDR3 is TGCAGCGTTGCTACGGGGGGGATGAAAGGGAGTACGCAGTATTTT. It yields the protein CSVATGGMKGSTQYF. The chain carries TRBV29-1 and TRBJ2-3; the match to TRBD2 covers 8 bases. Per the germline V gene, CDR1 is SQVTM and CDR2 is ANQGSEA. This CDR3 has 15 amino acids. Trimming took 4 bases from V and 8 from J; bases not matched to a gene: 14.

Note on this clonotype: Its ends do not fully match the called genes, so a read error is possible. The V call is TRBV3-1, the J call TRBJ1-1, with D unclear. Germline assignment: CDR1 LGHDT and CDR2 YNNKEL (reference sequence). CDR3 length equals 11 residues. CDR3 protein: CASSQGGTGLF. Here the CDR3 DNA reads TGTGCCAGCAGCCAAGGGGGAACCGGGCTCTTT.

This clonotype came up once. This chain links TRBV11-2 with TRBJ2-7; TRBD1 matches 7 bases. CDR3 length equals 16 residues. V shed 1 base, J shed 7 bases, and the junction held 13 bases outside the gene matches. Germline CDR1 SGHAT, CDR2 FQNNGV. The CDR3 region is CASSLGLRQGWGEQYV. CDR3 in DNA: TGTGCCAGCAGCTTAGGACTCAGACAGGGCTGGGGTGAGCAGTACGTC.

This clonotype has only a few counts. This chain connects TRBV7-8 to TRBJ1-5; 8 positions agree with TRBD1. The CDR3 contains 13 residues. The ends lost 4 bases at V and 4 bases at J; junction bases unmatched: 0. The germline V gene encodes CDR1 SGHVS and CDR2 FQNEAQ. This CDR3 is CASSWDRNQPQHF. CDR3 sequence (DNA): TGTGCCAGCAGCTGGGACAGGAATCAGCCCCAGCATTTT.

V and J are TRBV4-3 and TRBJ2-1; D perhaps matches TRBD2 (6 bases). The ends were cut back, 2 bases at V and 4 bases at J, with 12 bases in the middle. This CDR3 contains 15 residues. CDR1 is LGHNA and CDR2 is YSLEER in the germline V gene. The CDR3 DNA reads as TGCGCCAGCAGCCAACCGGGACTTGTTTACAATGAGCAGTTCTTC. It encodes CASSQPGLVYNEQFF.

The V gene is TRBV7-2, the J gene TRBJ1-2, with D unclear. Per germline, CDR1 SGHTA and CDR2 FQGNSA. V shed 6 bases and J shed 7 bases, with 15 bases lying between them. This CDR3 has 13 residues. CDR3 protein: CASRSALWSGYTF. The CDR3, as DNA: TGTGCCAGCAGGTCCGCGTTGTGGAGTGGCTACACCTTC.

This clonotype was seen only once. The CDR3 reads CSASYGGADHRNVKFF. DNA for the CDR3: TGCAGTGCTAGCTACGGGGGCGCCGACCACCGCAACGTGAAGTTCTTC. J is TRBJ2-1 and V is TRBV20-1; D is perhaps TRBD1 or TRBD2 (6 bases each). Germline assignment: CDR1 DFQATT and CDR2 SNEGSKA (reference sequence). The CDR3 covers 16 residues. V shed 3 bases and J shed 14 bases, with 29 bases lying between them.